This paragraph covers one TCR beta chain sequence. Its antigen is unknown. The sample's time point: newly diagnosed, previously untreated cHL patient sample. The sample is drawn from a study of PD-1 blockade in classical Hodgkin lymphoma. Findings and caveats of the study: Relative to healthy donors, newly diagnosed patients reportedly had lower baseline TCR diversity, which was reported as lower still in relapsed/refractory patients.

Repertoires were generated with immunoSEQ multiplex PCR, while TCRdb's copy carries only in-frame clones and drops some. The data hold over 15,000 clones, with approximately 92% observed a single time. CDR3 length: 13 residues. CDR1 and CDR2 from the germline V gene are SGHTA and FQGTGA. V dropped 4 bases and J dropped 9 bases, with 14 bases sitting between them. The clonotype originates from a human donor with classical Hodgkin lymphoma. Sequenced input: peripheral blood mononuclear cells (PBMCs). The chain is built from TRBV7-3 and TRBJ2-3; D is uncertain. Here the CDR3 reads CASSYNGKDTQYF. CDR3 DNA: TGTGCCAGCAGCTACAATGGGAAAGACACGCAGTATTTT.